A selection of T cell receptor beta chains follows, all from one sample in a study of Graves' ophthalmopathy and Graves' hyperthyroidism. TCRdb re-called the multiplex PCR reads through MiXCR, storing one row per CDR3 protein. The table has 400,000 or so distinct CDR3 sequences, 15% to 19% seen once. The sample consisted of peripheral blood. Every receptor here comes from a woman aged 18-30 years with stable Graves' hyperthyroidism. Both conserved end residues are part of each CDR3. D genes are given only for firm matches. Clone size is stated in some rows and not others, as once, few, many or a class when expanded.

many	TRBV7-9	16	TRBD1	TRBJ1-5	CASSSGTGTGNQPQHF	TGTGCCAGCAGCTCCGGGACAGGGACTGGCAATCAGCCCCAGCATTTT
many	TRBV7-8	16	.	TRBJ2-2	CASSFGGRGGTGELFF	TGTGCCAGCAGCTTCGGTGGCAGGGGGGGCACCGGGGAGCTGTTTTTT
few	TRBV7-9	13	.	TRBJ2-7	CASSPPRGREQYF	TGTGCCAGCAGCCCTCCCAGAGGGCGCGAGCAGTACTTC
many	TRBV6-2/TRBV6-3	16	TRBD2	TRBJ2-5	CASSYPGLAAGETQYF	TGTGCCAGCAGTTACCCGGGCCTAGCGGCCGGGGAGACCCAGTACTTC
many	TRBV12-3/TRBV12-4	13	.	TRBJ1-1	CASSLRTADEAFF	TGTGCCAGCAGCCTTCGGACAGCAGATGAAGCTTTCTTT
few	TRBV11-2	18	TRBD2	TRBJ2-4	CASSKARRLAGGGNIQYF	TGTGCCAGCAGCAAAGCTAGGAGGCTAGCGGGGGGAGGAAACATTCAGTACTTC
.	TRBV27	15	TRBD1	TRBJ1-1	CASSWGNTGGSRAFF	TGTGCCAGCAGTTGGGGGAACACAGGGGGCTCGAGGGCTTTCTTT
.	TRBV5-4	13	TRBD1	TRBJ1-1	CASSPRTGMEAFF	TGTGCCAGCAGCCCTAGGACAGGGATGGAAGCTTTCTTT
many	TRBV10-1	13	.	TRBJ1-5	CASSVDRLQPQHF	TGCGCCAGCAGTGTCGACAGGCTACAGCCCCAGCATTTT
many	TRBV12-3/TRBV12-4	13	.	TRBJ1-1	CASSFKTGTEAFF	TGTGCCAGCAGTTTCAAAACAGGCACTGAAGCTTTCTTT
.	TRBV27	16	.	TRBJ1-2	CASSLKPPTWGYGYTF	TGTGCCAGCAGTTTAAAGCCCCCGACCTGGGGATATGGCTACACCTTC
.	TRBV27	14	TRBD1	TRBJ2-3	CASSGTGGSRSWYF	TGTGCCAGCAGTGGGACAGGGGGATCCCGCAGTTGGTATTTT
many	TRBV20-1	13	TRBD1	TRBJ1-1	CSARGTGDTEAFF	TGCAGTGCTAGGGGGACAGGGGACACTGAAGCTTTCTTT
.	TRBV19	15	TRBD1	TRBJ1-1	CASSTNYRGDTEAFF	TGTGCCAGTAGTACCAATTACAGGGGGGACACTGAAGCTTTCTTT
.	TRBV12-3/TRBV12-4	14	.	TRBJ1-5	CASSLSRNNQPQHF	TGTGCCAGCAGTTTATCCAGGAACAATCAGCCCCAGCATTTT
many	TRBV9	14	.	TRBJ1-1	CASSVSGQDTEAFF	TGTGCCAGCAGCGTCTCAGGGCAGGACACTGAAGCTTTCTTT
.	TRBV29-1	10	.	TRBJ1-2	CSEGTNGYTF	TGCAGCGAGGGGACGAATGGCTACACCTTC
many	TRBV20-1	14	.	TRBJ2-7	CSARRQVNSYEQYF	TGCAGTGCTCGCCGACAGGTCAACTCCTACGAGCAGTACTTC
many	TRBV7-8	18	.	TRBJ2-7	CASSLGGGEDRDYYEQYF	TGTGCCAGCAGCTTAGGGGGGGGAGAGGACAGGGACTACTACGAGCAGTACTTC
once	TRBV12-3/TRBV12-4	11	.	TRBJ1-2	CAVQRDYGYTF	TGTGCCGTGCAAAGGGACTATGGCTACACCTTC
many	TRBV12-3/TRBV12-4	18	TRBD1	TRBJ1-1	CASSFTGGALVWVTEAFF	TGTGCCAGCAGTTTCACAGGGGGCGCATTGGTTTGGGTCACTGAAGCTTTCTTT
many	TRBV12-3/TRBV12-4	14	.	TRBJ1-5	CASSGGPASQPQHF	TGTGCCAGCAGTGGAGGGCCCGCGAGCCAGCCCCAGCATTTT
few	TRBV9	16	.	TRBJ2-7	CASSSSPGVMPYEQYF	TGTGCCAGCAGCTCCAGCCCAGGGGTTATGCCCTACGAGCAGTACTTC
many	TRBV7-9	14	TRBD1	TRBJ2-7	CASSGAGTAFEQYF	TGTGCCAGCAGCGGGGCCGGGACAGCTTTCGAGCAGTACTTC
many	TRBV7-8	17	TRBD2	TRBJ2-7	CASSLTSGGAKSYEQYF	TGTGCCAGCAGCTTAACTAGCGGGGGGGCCAAGTCCTACGAGCAGTACTTC
.	TRBV5-1	13	.	TRBJ2-2	CASRIRVTGELFF	TGCGCCAGCAGAATTAGGGTCACCGGGGAGCTGTTTTTT
many	TRBV20-1	16	.	TRBJ2-7	CSASAYPSANSYEQYF	TGCAGTGCTTCAGCCTACCCTAGCGCCAACTCCTACGAGCAGTACTTC
.	TRBV9	16	TRBD1	TRBJ1-1	CASSVAGRQGSTEAFF	TGTGCCAGCAGCGTAGCGGGCCGACAGGGCAGCACTGAAGCTTTCTTT
many	TRBV10-3	15	.	TRBJ2-5	CAISAEQGEWETQYF	TGTGCCATCAGTGCGGAACAGGGCGAGTGGGAGACCCAGTACTTC
.	TRBV4-2	14	.	TRBJ1-1	CASSQDNPWTEAFF	TGTGCCAGCAGCCAAGATAATCCGTGGACTGAAGCTTTCTTT
many	TRBV6-1	15	TRBD2	TRBJ2-5	CASREAGGIQETQYF	TGTGCCAGCAGGGAAGCGGGGGGGATCCAAGAGACCCAGTACTTC
.	TRBV20-1	14	.	TRBJ2-3	CSASGGWGTDTQYF	TGCAGTGCTTCCGGGGGATGGGGCACAGATACGCAGTATTTT
many	TRBV4-1	16	.	TRBJ1-2	CASSQTWRGSNYGYTF	TGCGCCAGCAGCCAGACCTGGCGGGGCTCTAACTATGGCTACACCTTC
.	TRBV20-1	13	.	TRBJ1-2	CSARDPSSYGYTF	TGCAGTGCTAGAGACCCCAGCTCCTATGGCTACACCTTC
many	TRBV7-2	12	.	TRBJ1-1	CASSFWAAEAFF	TGTGCCAGCAGCTTTTGGGCAGCCGAAGCTTTCTTT
.	TRBV5-1	14	.	TRBJ2-7	CASGLPGGAYEQCF	TGCGCCAGCGGCCTCCCCGGTGGGGCCTACGAGCAGTGCTTC
few	TRBV20-1	15	.	TRBJ2-5	CSATASVGYQETQYF	TGCAGTGCCACCGCCTCGGTGGGGTACCAAGAGACCCAGTACTTC
many	TRBV7-6	14	TRBD1	TRBJ1-2	CASSKGQGEDGYTF	TGTGCCAGCAGCAAAGGACAGGGGGAAGATGGCTACACCTTC
many	TRBV6-2/TRBV6-3	14	.	TRBJ2-7	CASSRGTAGYEQYF	TGTGCCAGCAGCAGAGGGACCGCCGGCTACGAGCAGTACTTC
many	TRBV19	13	.	TRBJ1-2	CASRPGLNYGYTF	TGTGCCAGTAGGCCAGGTCTCAACTATGGCTACACCTTC
many	TRBV20-1	12	TRBD1	TRBJ2-7	CSAGTDFYEQYF	TGCAGTGCTGGGACAGACTTCTACGAGCAGTACTTC
many	TRBV20-1	14	.	TRBJ1-2	CSARDPMGVHGYTF	TGCAGTGCTAGAGATCCCATGGGTGTCCATGGCTACACCTTC
many	TRBV24-1	13	.	TRBJ2-5	CATSDPWQETQYF	TGTGCCACCAGTGATCCATGGCAAGAGACCCAGTACTTC
many	TRBV20-1	12	.	TRBJ1-2	CSASDGDYGYTF	TGCAGTGCTAGCGATGGGGACTATGGCTACACCTTC
many	TRBV6-1	15	TRBD1	TRBJ1-2	CASSERDRIAYGYTF	TGTGCCAGCAGTGAGAGGGACAGGATTGCCTATGGCTACACCTTC
many	TRBV2	14	.	TRBJ1-1	CASSLTGRSTEAFF	TGTGCCAGCAGTCTGACAGGTCGGAGCACTGAAGCTTTCTTT
.	TRBV6-5	17	.	TRBJ1-5	CASSSLPPGVRNQPQHF	TGTGCCAGCAGTTCTCTACCCCCCGGGGTGCGCAATCAGCCCCAGCATTTT
.	TRBV28	14	.	TRBJ2-7	CASSPTSVLIEQYF	TGTGCCAGCAGTCCAACCTCGGTCCTCATAGAGCAGTACTTC
many	TRBV7-2	13	.	TRBJ2-7	CASTQRLGYEQYF	TGTGCCAGCACCCAGAGGTTAGGCTACGAGCAGTACTTC
many	TRBV6-1	16	TRBD1	TRBJ2-6	CASRPTGAPGANVLTF	TGTGCCAGCAGACCCACAGGGGCGCCTGGGGCCAACGTCCTGACTTTC
many	TRBV7-8	17	TRBD1	TRBJ2-2	CASTKDRRDREDGELFF	TGTGCCAGCACCAAGGACCGCCGGGACAGGGAGGACGGGGAGCTGTTTTTT
many	TRBV10-2	12	.	TRBJ1-1	CASSGGQSEAFF	TGCGCCAGCAGTGGAGGACAGAGTGAAGCTTTCTTT
.	TRBV5-1	15	.	TRBJ1-2	CASSVLESSNYGYTF	TGCGCCAGCAGCGTCTTAGAGAGTAGCAACTATGGCTACACCTTC
.	TRBV20-1	12	TRBD1	TRBJ1-2	CSASDRDYGYTF	TGCAGTGCTTCCGACAGGGACTATGGCTACACCTTC